Shown below are 23 T cell receptor beta chains from a single sample sequenced in a study of vaccination and CD4 T cells after COVID-19. The treatment here: approximately 11-day PBMC culture with coronavirus spike peptide pools or control peptides (ViraFEST assay). Their target antigens are unknown. With the Oncomine TCR Beta short-read assay, DNA from cultured CD4+ T cells was sequenced. TCRdb passed the PCR reads through MiXCR, listing each CDR3 protein once. The sample carries some 23,000 distinct CDR3 sequences, approximately 44% recorded once. The specimen was CD4+ T cells from blood, cultured in vitro, collected before SARS-CoV-2 vaccination. These receptor sequences come from a human donor who received a COVID-19 vaccine.

This clonotype has only a few counts. The chain is built from TRBV7-2 and TRBJ1-1; 7 nucleotides line up with TRBD1. Germline V gene sequence: CDR1 SGHTA, CDR2 FQGNSA. After removal of 3 bases from V and 0 bases from J, the junction contained 4 bases not matched to a gene. This CDR3 is built from 15 residues. Here the CDR3 DNA reads TGTGCCAGCAGCTTTGGGGACAGAATGAACACTGAAGCTTTCTTT. Its protein is CASSFGDRMNTEAFF. The full variable domain, with the rest looked up from reference TRBV7-2 and TRBJ1-1, is GAGVSQSPSNKVTEKGKDVELRCDPISGHTALYWYRQSLGQGLEFLIYFQGNSAPDKSGLPSDRFSAERTGGSVSTLTIQRTQQEDSAVYLCASSFGDRMNTEAFFGQGTRLTVV.

This chain links TRBV7-8 with TRBJ1-5; 9 nucleotides match TRBD1. The J segment lost 2 bases and the V segment lost 2 bases, leaving 16 bases of the junction unmatched. Germline loops: CDR1 SGHVS, CDR2 FQNEAQ. This CDR3 spans 20 amino acids. CDR3 coding DNA: TGTGCCAGCAGCTTATGGCGGACGGGGACAGGGCTGGGGGGCAATCAGCCCCAGCATTTT. Translated: CASSLWRTGTGLGGNQPQHF.

This clonotype has just a few counts. The chain is built from TRBV24-1 and TRBJ1-6; 9 nucleotides line up with TRBD1. CDR3 length: 14 amino acids. V lost 11 bases to trimming and J lost 7 bases; unmatched junction nucleotides: 8. Germline CDR1 and CDR2: KGHDR and SFDVKD. Here the CDR3 reads CAIRDRAPNSPLHF. The CDR3 coding sequence is TGTGCCATCCGGGACAGGGCGCCCAATTCACCCCTCCACTTT.

This clonotype was seen a handful of times. The chain has TRBV2 and TRBJ2-3; D is unresolved. The CDR3 spans 11 residues. Trimming cost V 0 bases and J 9 bases, with 4 bases left between them. Germline lookup yields CDR1 SNHLY and CDR2 FYNNEI. CDR3 sequence (DNA): TGTGCCAGCAGTGAAGCTGGGACGCAGTATTTT. This codes for CASSEAGTQYF.

The CDR3 bases are TGTGCCAGCAGCTTAGGAGGCCAGCAAGAGACCCAGTACTTC. It translates to CASSLGGQQETQYF. The chain employs TRBV11-3 and TRBJ2-5; no definite D call. Trimming took off 1 base at V and 2 bases at J, with 8 bases between the two ends. CDR3 length: 14 residues. Germline CDR1 SGHNT, CDR2 YENEEA.

The chain carries TRBV7-6 and TRBJ2-3; D call uncertain. The CDR3 consists of 14 residues. CDR1 and CDR2 from the germline V gene are SGHVS and FNYEAQ. V was clipped by 2 bases and J by 9 bases, with 15 bases between them. The CDR3 region has the DNA TGTGCCAGCAGCTTACATACCCTAGAGAGCACGCAGTATTTT. This encodes CASSLHTLESTQYF.

This sequence joins TRBV5-4 and TRBJ1-3, with 8 bases aligning to TRBD1. The V and J ends lost 2 bases and 4 bases, in that order; junction bases with no gene match: 8. The CDR3 covers 16 residues. Germline CDR1 and CDR2: SGHNT and YYREEE (reference sequence). This CDR3 is CASSFGQGRTGNTIYF. CDR3 in DNA: TGTGCCAGCAGCTTCGGACAGGGAAGGACCGGAAACACCATATATTTT.

The J gene is TRBJ1-5, the V gene TRBV12-5, with 10 positions matching TRBD1. Germline CDR1 LGHNT, CDR2 FRNRAP. J was trimmed by 7 bases and V by 9 bases; bases with no gene match: 12. CDR3 length: 15 residues. The CDR3 spells CASMTTGGLGQPQHF. The CDR3 nucleotides are TGTGCTAGCATGACGACAGGGGGCCTTGGGCAGCCCCAGCATTTT.

The rearrangement uses TRBV7-9 and TRBJ2-1; TRBD1 matches at 8 bases. CDR1 and CDR2 from the germline V gene are SEHNR and FQNEAQ (reference sequence). The CDR3 length is 15 residues. The junction had 7 bases not matched to a gene; V was cut back by 5 bases and J by 4 bases. The CDR3 region has the DNA TGTGCCAGCAGCCGATGGACAGGGTTGTACAATGAGCAGTTCTTC. Protein: CASSRWTGLYNEQFF.

The V call is TRBV6-1, the J call TRBJ1-1; 8 positions match TRBD1. The CDR3 extends over 15 amino acids. The junction had 7 bases not matched to a gene; V was cut back by 5 bases and J by 2 bases. Germline assignment: CDR1 MNHNS and CDR2 SASEGT. The CDR3 sequence is CASSSLDRANTEAFF. As DNA, the CDR3 is TGTGCCAGCAGTAGCCTGGACAGGGCAAACACTGAAGCTTTCTTT.

The chain recombines TRBV6-1 with TRBJ2-5; TRBD1 matches at 9 bases. Germline assignment: CDR1 MNHNS and CDR2 SASEGT. V was clipped by 8 bases and J by 1 base; unmatched bases: 5. CDR3 length equals 14 residues. The CDR3 here is CASVPTGGQETQYF. The CDR3 DNA reads TGTGCCAGCGTTCCGACAGGGGGCCAAGAGACCCAGTACTTC.

This clonotype is labeled as medium-sized. J is TRBJ1-2 and V is TRBV20-1; D may be TRBD1 (6 bases). Germline loops: CDR1 DFQATT, CDR2 SNEGSKA (reference sequence). V was trimmed by 5 bases and J by 4 bases, leaving 17 bases between them. CDR3 length equals 14 residues. CDR3 nucleotides: TGCAGTGCTTTCCGGGACACCCTTATCTATGGCTACACCTTC. Translated, it gives CSAFRDTLIYGYTF.

The chain couples TRBV2 to TRBJ1-2, with a tentative D call TRBD1 (5 bases). The CDR3 is 15 residues long. From germline, CDR1 is SNHLY and CDR2 FYNNEI. The V gene lost 6 bases and the J gene lost 4 bases, with 18 bases spanning the gap. CDR3 DNA sequence: TGTGCCAGCAGCGGGGAATCCGGGGGTATCTATGGCTACACCTTC. Amino acid sequence: CASSGESGGIYGYTF.

This clonotype has more than one count but fewer than ten. This chain links TRBV10-3 with TRBJ2-2; D ambiguous. V lost 2 bases and J 5 bases, leaving 12 bases between the germline ends. The CDR3 has 15 amino acids. Germline assignment: CDR1 ENHRY and CDR2 SYGVKD. The CDR3 DNA reads as TGTGCCATCAGTGAGCGGGCGGCATGGACCGGGGAGCTGTTTTTT. It is translated as CAISERAAWTGELFF.

The chain recombines TRBV30 with TRBJ2-1, with 12 positions matching TRBD2. The V gene end was trimmed by 8 bases and the J gene end by 9 bases; junction bases not matched to a gene: 17. From germline, CDR1 is GTSNPN and CDR2 SVGIG (reference sequence). This CDR3 has 16 residues. Here the CDR3 DNA reads TGTGCCAGAACCTACCCCCTAGCGGGGGGGCCAAGTGAGCAGTTCTTC. It yields the protein CARTYPLAGGPSEQFF.

The rearrangement links TRBV11-3 to TRBJ2-3; the D is unclear. The CDR3 extends over 10 amino acids. Between the trimmed V and J ends, which lost 11 bases and 5 bases, there was a span of 8 bases. CDR1 is SGHNT, CDR2 YENEEA, per germline. The CDR3 DNA follows: TGTGCCCACCCGGGAGATACGCAGTATTTT. Translating gives CAHPGDTQYF.

This clonotype was counted a few times. V and J are TRBV2 and TRBJ2-4; tentative D call: TRBD2 (5 bases). The V and J ends lost 4 bases and 4 bases respectively, with 8 bases between them. The germline V gene encodes CDR1 SNHLY and CDR2 FYNNEI. This CDR3 is 13 amino acids long. CDR3 sequence: CASSGLAKNIQYF. CDR3 nucleotide sequence: TGTGCCAGCAGTGGGCTAGCTAAAAACATTCAGTACTTC.

V gene TRBV6-1 combines with J gene TRBJ1-1; maybe TRBD1 (5 bases). This CDR3 contains 14 residues. The V gene's germline CDR1 is MNHNS and CDR2 SASEGT. The ends were cut back, 6 bases at V and 5 bases at J, with 16 bases in the middle. For the CDR3, the DNA is TGTGCCAGCAGCCAACGGAGGGGAGAAACTGAAGCTTTCTTT. Translated, it gives CASSQRRGETEAFF.

The V gene is TRBV25-1, the J gene TRBJ2-6; 9 nucleotides line up with TRBD1. CDR3 length: 18 residues. V was pared by 1 base and J by 2 bases, with 6 bases of the junction left unmatched. From germline, CDR1 is MGHDK and CDR2 SYGVNS. The CDR3: CASSEWRDRATGANVLTF. The CDR3, as DNA: TGTGCCAGCAGTGAATGGAGGGACAGGGCTACTGGGGCCAACGTCCTGACTTTC. Supplemented by reference TRBV25-1 and TRBJ2-6, the full variable domain reads EADIYQTPRYLVIGTGKKITLECSQTMGHDKMYWYQQDPGMELHLIHYSYGVNSTEKGDLSSESTVSRIRTEHFPLTLESARPSHTSQYLCASSEWRDRATGANVLTFGAGSRLTVL.

CDR3 loop: CASSVRGGSDTQYF. The CDR3 bases are TGTGCCAGCAGCGTCAGGGGCGGGTCGGATACGCAGTATTTT. V usage is TRBV5-5 and J usage is TRBJ2-3; tentative D call: TRBD1 (6 bases). The CDR3 is made up of 14 amino acids. Germline values: CDR1 SGHKS, CDR2 YYEKEE (reference sequence). Deletions cut 4 bases from V and 6 bases from J, with 15 bases between.

The rearrangement uses TRBV7-9 and TRBJ1-3; D may be TRBD1 (6 bases). Deletions cut 6 bases from V and 0 bases from J, with 9 bases between. Germline CDR1 is SEHNR and CDR2 is FQNEAQ (reference sequence). This CDR3 has 14 residues. CDR3 residues: CASSMTGSGNTIYF. CDR3 nucleotide sequence: TGTGCCAGCAGTATGACAGGCTCTGGAAACACCATATATTTT.

This sequence joins TRBV6-1 and TRBJ1-2; the D gene is possibly TRBD1 (6 bases). The germline gives CDR1 MNHNS, CDR2 SASEGT. The CDR3 is made up of 13 amino acids. The V end was cut by 4 bases, the J end by 12 bases, with 18 bases between. CDR3 DNA sequence: TGTGCCAGCAGTGCGGACAGTTTGGTAGTGGACACCTTC. Protein sequence: CASSADSLVVDTF.

The rearrangement joins TRBV5-1 to TRBJ2-2, with TRBD2 as a possible D gene (6 bases). V was trimmed by 4 bases and J by 2 bases, leaving 18 bases between them. The germline gives CDR1 SGHRS, CDR2 YFSETQ. This CDR3 spans 17 amino acids. This chain's CDR3 is CASSPHRRRDNTGELFF. Here the CDR3 DNA reads TGCGCCAGCAGCCCCCACCGGAGGAGGGACAACACCGGGGAGCTGTTTTTT.